One and the same sample provided the 32 T cell receptor beta chains below, sequenced in a study of blood T cells in healthy people across ages. PCR was performed a second time for about 6 to 12 cycles using a sample-barcoded 5' primer and a J-beta primer mix. TCRdb used MiXCR to reprocess the 5' RACE reads, holding one entry per CDR3 protein. Here the sample spans more than 700,000 distinct CDR3 sequences, less than 70% being singletons. The sample taken for sequencing was blood. These receptors were taken from a man older than 75 in good health.

This sequence joins TRBV15 and TRBJ2-4; D remains unclear. The J call may be incorrect, as the DNA end agrees better with TRBJ2-7. The length of the CDR3 is 13 residues. Germline-derived CDR1 and CDR2 are LNHNV and YYDKDF (reference sequence). The CDR3 protein is CATSDTFYYEQYF. DNA of the CDR3: TGTGCCACCAGCGATACTTTCTACTACGAGCAGTACTTC.

There are a few counts of this clonotype. The DNA of the CDR3 is TGCGCCAGCAGCTTATCACCTCGGGGGGGGCTCGAGGACAATGAGCAGTTCTTC. Its protein product is CASSLSPRGGLEDNEQFF. This rearrangement joins TRBV5-1 to TRBJ2-1; 8 bases are shared with TRBD2. The V and J ends lost 2 bases and 5 bases, in that order; junction bases with no gene match: 15. There are 18 residues in the CDR3. Germline V gene lookup returns CDR1 SGHRS and CDR2 YFSETQ. The whole variable domain, filled in from reference TRBV5-1 and TRBJ2-1, reads KAGVTQTPRYLIKTRGQQVTLSCSPISGHRSVSWYQQTPGQGLQFLFEYFSETQRNKGNFPGRFSGRQFSNSRSEMNVSTLELGDSALYLCASSLSPRGGLEDNEQFFGPGTRLTVL.

The rearrangement joins TRBV12-3 or TRBV12-4 to TRBJ1-2, with D tentatively TRBD1 (6 bases). This CDR3 has 15 amino acids. V lost 5 bases to trimming and J lost 0 bases, with 13 bases between them. Written as DNA, the CDR3 is TGTGCCAGCAGTCCGGGGGGGCCTCCTAACTATGGCTACACCTTC. It codes for CASSPGGPPNYGYTF.

The chain employs TRBV10-3 and TRBJ1-2, with a weak D call TRBD1 (5 bases). The CDR3 extends over 11 amino acids. The V and J ends lost 5 bases and 10 bases respectively, with 11 bases between them. From germline, CDR1 is ENHRY and CDR2 SYGVKD. In DNA form, the CDR3 reads TGTGCCATCAGTCGACAGAGCGACTACACCTTC. It encodes CAISRQSDYTF.

The V and J genes are TRBV7-2 and TRBJ1-6, with 8 nucleotides matching TRBD1. Losses at the gene ends were 3 bases for V and 5 bases for J; bases not matched to a gene: 3. Germline V gene data show CDR1 as SGHTA and CDR2 as FQGNSA. The CDR3 is made up of 15 amino acids. CDR3 residues: CASSLGTGDNSPLHF. The CDR3 DNA follows: TGTGCCAGCAGCTTGGGGACAGGAGATAATTCACCCCTCCACTTT.

The chain joins TRBV28 to TRBJ1-1; D ambiguous. This CDR3 has 12 amino acids. The germline V gene encodes CDR1 MDHEN and CDR2 SYDVKM. V was shortened by 5 bases and J by 13 bases, with 17 bases between the two germline ends. The CDR3 sequence: CASSRVEGFGFF. The CDR3, as DNA: TGTGCCAGCAGTCGAGTTGAGGGTTTCGGTTTCTTT.

This chain links TRBV5-1 with TRBJ2-5, with D maybe TRBD1 (6 bases). Trimming pared 7 bases from V and 1 base from J, leaving 17 bases between. This CDR3 is built from 15 residues. Looked up from germline, CDR1 is SGHRS and CDR2 is YFSETQ. The CDR3 region is CASLMGAGPQETQYF. CDR3 sequence (DNA): TGCGCCAGCTTGATGGGGGCCGGGCCCCAAGAGACCCAGTACTTC. Full variable domain (outside the CDR3, taken from reference TRBV5-1 and TRBJ2-5): KAGVTQTPRYLIKTRGQQVTLSCSPISGHRSVSWYQQTPGQGLQFLFEYFSETQRNKGNFPGRFSGRQFSNSRSEMNVSTLELGDSALYLCASLMGAGPQETQYFGPGTRLLVL.

The chain combines TRBV5-5 with TRBJ2-1; 8 nucleotides match TRBD1. There are 17 residues in the CDR3. The V and J ends lost 4 bases and 12 bases, in that order; junction bases with no gene match: 21. Germline V CDR1 and CDR2: SGHKS, YYEKEE (reference sequence). The CDR3 sequence is CASSPNPTGAHLSGQFF. The DNA of the CDR3 is TGTGCCAGCAGCCCGAACCCGACAGGGGCCCACCTCTCGGGGCAGTTCTTC.

The CDR3 loop is CASSLRPELNSPLHF. The CDR3 DNA is TGTGCCAGCAGTTTACGTCCGGAACTCAATTCACCCCTCCACTTT. The chain carries TRBV12-3 or TRBV12-4 and TRBJ1-6; D is uncertain. This CDR3 comprises 15 residues. Between the trimmed V and J ends, which lost 2 bases and 7 bases, there was a span of 12 bases.

This clonotype was seen a handful of times. The V and J genes are TRBV5-1 and TRBJ2-1; D is possibly TRBD2 (5 bases). Trimming stripped 0 bases from V and 6 bases from J, with 10 bases between. The CDR3 is 14 residues long. CDR1 and CDR2 from the germline V gene are SGHRS and YFSETQ. CDR3 coding DNA: TGCGCCAGCAGCTTGGTTGCAGGAGGCAATGAGCAGTTCTTC. Amino acid sequence: CASSLVAGGNEQFF.

This sequence joins TRBV6-5 and TRBJ1-1; tentative D call: TRBD1 (6 bases). The CDR3 is 15 residues long. CDR1 and CDR2 from the germline V gene are MNHEY and SVGAGI. V was clipped by 0 bases and J by 6 bases, with 14 bases between them. The CDR3 loop reads CASSYSYLGGAEAFF. DNA of the CDR3: TGTGCCAGCAGTTACTCGTATTTAGGGGGAGCTGAAGCTTTCTTT.

This chain joins TRBV6-5 and TRBJ1-3, with 8 bases that match TRBD1. V lost 4 bases to trimming and J lost 0 bases; unmatched junction nucleotides: 8. CDR1 MNHEY and CDR2 SVGAGI come from the germline V gene. This CDR3 is 17 amino acids long. The CDR3 bases are TGTGCCAGCAGTTCTTCCGGGACAGGCGCCTCTGGAAACACCATATATTTT. This translates into CASSSSGTGASGNTIYF.

This clonotype appeared once. V usage is TRBV27 and J usage is TRBJ2-5; D ambiguous. The CDR3 runs 14 residues. Trimming took 3 bases from V and 2 from J, leaving 10 bases between them. Germline V lookup: CDR1 MNHEY, CDR2 SMNVEV (reference sequence). The CDR3 sequence: CASSFVRQQETQYF. CDR3 nucleotides: TGTGCCAGCAGTTTCGTTCGTCAGCAAGAGACCCAGTACTTC.

The chain carries TRBV5-7 and TRBJ2-7, with 7 bases matching TRBD2. TRBV5-7 has ORF status, its function being uncertain. This CDR3 spans 11 amino acids. Germline trimming cut 4 bases from V and 9 bases from J; bases unmatched to any gene: 4. CDR3 sequence: CASSTRGGQYF. In DNA form, the CDR3 reads TGTGCCAGCAGCACTCGCGGGGGGCAGTACTTC.

The CDR3 sequence: CASSFTADQETQYF. The CDR3 nucleotides read TGTGCCAGCAGCTTCACGGCAGACCAAGAGACCCAGTACTTC. The rearrangement joins TRBV5-4 to TRBJ2-5; D uncertain. V lost 2 bases and J lost 0, with 8 bases in between. Germline values: CDR1 SGHNT, CDR2 YYREEE (reference sequence). This CDR3 contains 14 residues.

The V and J genes are TRBV27 and TRBJ1-2; D is ambiguous. The CDR3 sequence is 13 residues long. Deletions cut 5 bases from V and 2 bases from J, with 9 bases between. The V gene's germline CDR1 is MNHEY and CDR2 SMNVEV (reference sequence). The CDR3 sequence is CASSRLRNYGYTF. The CDR3 nucleotides read TGTGCCAGCAGTCGACTTAGGAACTATGGCTACACCTTC.

V and J are TRBV5-1 and TRBJ2-7, with 7 bases matching TRBD1. V lost 2 bases and J lost 1; bases outside the gene matches: 12. Germline CDR1 is SGHRS and CDR2 is YFSETQ. This CDR3 spans 17 amino acids. As DNA, the CDR3 is TGCGCCAGCAGCTTTGTACAGGGGCCGCCCCAGTCCTACGAGCAGTACTTC. It codes for CASSFVQGPPQSYEQYF.

V is TRBV20-1 and J is TRBJ2-5, with D unresolved. V was cut by 5 bases and J by 3 bases, with 16 bases left in between. The CDR3 is 14 residues long. Germline loops: CDR1 DFQATT, CDR2 SNEGSKA (reference sequence). The CDR3 sequence: CSAVHGFSEETQYF. The CDR3 DNA sequence: TGCAGTGCTGTACATGGCTTTTCGGAAGAGACCCAGTACTTC.

In its sample, this clonotype was seen a few times. The rearrangement uses TRBV2 and TRBJ2-7; TRBD1 or TRBD2 may be the D gene (5 bases each). Between the trimmed V and J ends, which lost 7 bases and 9 bases, there was a span of 19 bases. The germline V gene has CDR1 SNHLY and CDR2 FYNNEI. The CDR3 is 13 residues long. This CDR3 reads CASTPGSTRGQYF. CDR3 nucleotide sequence: TGTGCCAGCACCCCGGGATCTACGAGGGGGCAGTACTTC.

This clonotype has just one count. The chain employs TRBV30 and TRBJ2-3, with TRBD1 matching over 9 bases. After removal of 2 bases from V and 14 bases from J, the junction contained 14 bases not matched to a gene. This CDR3 is 14 amino acids long. From germline, CDR1 is GTSNPN and CDR2 SVGIG (reference sequence). The CDR3: CAWSLGQGAGYAYF. DNA of the CDR3: TGTGCCTGGAGTTTGGGACAGGGCGCTGGATACGCGTATTTT.

The rearrangement uses TRBV28 and TRBJ2-5; D is ambiguous. Looked up from germline, CDR1 is MDHEN and CDR2 is SYDVKM. The CDR3 spans 10 residues. The V end was cut by 6 bases, the J end by 11 bases, with 10 bases between. The CDR3, as DNA: TGTGCCAGCAGGGGGTTTGAGCAGTACTTC. As protein: CASRGFEQYF.

This clonotype was counted a few times. This chain uses TRBV7-2 with TRBJ2-3; a possible D gene is TRBD1 (6 bases). The germline gives CDR1 SGHTA, CDR2 FQGNSA. CDR3 size: 15 residues. Trimming cost V 9 bases and J 1 base, with 17 bases left between them. The DNA for the CDR3 is TGTGCCAGTAAGGGGGACCTATCAGGCACAGATACGCAGTATTTT. It encodes CASKGDLSGTDTQYF. Looking up the rest from reference TRBV7-2 and TRBJ2-3 gives the full variable domain: GAGVSQSPSNKVTEKGKDVELRCDPISGHTALYWYRQSLGQGLEFLIYFQGNSAPDKSGLPSDRFSAERTGGSVSTLTIQRTQQEDSAVYLCASKGDLSGTDTQYFGPGTRLTVL.

This chain links TRBV29-1 with TRBJ2-3; 7 bases are a match to TRBD1. Germline V gene data show CDR1 as SQVTM and CDR2 as ANQGSEA. This CDR3 region has 12 residues. The trim removed 7 bases at V and 5 bases at J, leaving 6 bases unmatched. CDR3 sequence: CSGEGAGDTQYF. The CDR3 nucleotides read TGCAGCGGAGAGGGGGCTGGAGATACGCAGTATTTT.

The V gene is TRBV4-2, the J gene TRBJ2-2; 16 nucleotides align to TRBD2. The CDR3 is 19 residues long. Germline CDR1 reads LGHNA; CDR2 reads YNFKEQ. Trimming removed 4 bases from V and 4 bases from J; junction bases left unmatched: 9. Written as DNA, the CDR3 is TGTGCCAGCAGCCCCTTGGGACTAGCGGGAGGGACGGGCACCGGGGAGCTGTTTTTT. Translation gives CASSPLGLAGGTGTGELFF.

The V call is TRBV3-1, the J call TRBJ2-3; no firm D call. Deletions cut 0 bases from V and 4 bases from J, with 11 bases between. This CDR3 region has 15 residues. Per the germline V gene, CDR1 is LGHDT and CDR2 is YNNKEL (reference sequence). For the CDR3, the DNA is TGTGCCAGCAGCCAAGATATTATCAAGGCAGATACGCAGTATTTT. It translates to CASSQDIIKADTQYF.

This sequence joins TRBV11-2 and TRBJ2-1; the D gene is possibly TRBD2 (6 bases). This CDR3 has 17 residues. Germline CDR1 is SGHAT and CDR2 is FQNNGV. Trimming removed 5 bases at V and 7 bases at J, with 24 bases between. CDR3 protein: CASSPGRWGSIQNEQFF. For the CDR3, the DNA is TGTGCCAGCAGCCCTGGGAGGTGGGGGTCTATACAGAATGAGCAGTTCTTC.

This clonotype was picked up a small number of times. The chain uses TRBV6-5 and TRBJ2-1, with TRBD1 matching over 7 bases. This CDR3 has 16 amino acids. The V gene end was trimmed by 2 bases and the J gene end by 0 bases; junction bases not matched to a gene: 4. CDR1 and CDR2 (germline): MNHEY, SVGAGI. The DNA for the CDR3 is TGTGCCAGCAGTTACCCGACAGGGAACTCCTACAATGAGCAGTTCTTC. Translating gives CASSYPTGNSYNEQFF.

The rearrangement links TRBV7-9 to TRBJ2-7; 8 bases align to TRBD2. The DNA end is a closer match to TRBJ2-5, so the J assignment may be wrong. Germline V CDR1 and CDR2: SEHNR, FQNEAQ (reference sequence). The CDR3 totals 14 residues. Here the CDR3 reads CASIPGRGVETQYF. DNA for the CDR3: TGTGCCAGCATCCCCGGGAGGGGCGTAGAGACCCAGTACTTC.

The chain employs TRBV4-2 and TRBJ2-7, with TRBD2 matching 8 bases. The CDR3 extends over 15 amino acids. Germline-derived CDR1 and CDR2 are LGHNA and YNFKEQ. Trimming at V came to 3 bases and at J to 2 bases, leaving 6 bases not matched to a gene. The CDR3 here is CASSQGGLETYEQYF. CDR3 coding DNA: TGTGCCAGCAGCCAGGGGGGACTAGAAACCTACGAGCAGTACTTC.

The chain is built from TRBV6-5 and TRBJ2-1, with TRBD2 matching 9 bases. The CDR3 has 16 residues. V was clipped by 7 bases and J by 9 bases; unmatched bases: 16. The germline V gene encodes CDR1 MNHEY and CDR2 SVGAGI. The DNA for the CDR3 is TGTGCCAGCACCAGGGGCGGGAGGGGGACCCGGAGTGAGCAGTTCTTC. Residues: CASTRGGRGTRSEQFF.

This clonotype was counted a few times. The chain carries TRBV20-1 and TRBJ2-5; 10 bases match TRBD2. Germline-derived CDR1 and CDR2 are DFQATT and SNEGSKA (reference sequence). The J segment lost 4 bases and the V segment lost 5 bases, leaving 10 bases of the junction unmatched. The CDR3 covers 15 residues. CDR3 in amino acids: CSAPTVAGGSETQYF. CDR3 DNA sequence: TGCAGTGCTCCTACCGTAGCGGGAGGCTCAGAGACCCAGTACTTC.

This clonotype has a handful of counts. CDR3 protein: CSAREAYSNQPQHF. CDR3 nucleotide sequence: TGCAGTGCTAGAGAGGCATATAGCAATCAGCCCCAGCATTTT. The J gene is TRBJ1-5, the V gene TRBV20-1, with D hard to call. This CDR3 is built from 14 residues. V was clipped by 0 bases and J by 0 bases, with 6 bases between them. The germline V gene has CDR1 DFQATT and CDR2 SNEGSKA (reference sequence).